These 6 T cell receptor beta chains share one sample of origin, sequenced in a study of cytomegalovirus exposure and HLA in healthy donors. The study ran its PCR with 60 Vbeta and 13 Jbeta primers. Method: immunoSEQ multiplex PCR; TCRdb's copy keeps in-frame clones and lacks some. The sample holds almost 200,000 clones, 70% to 80% seen once. Sequencing was done on a sample of PBMCs. The source is a male donor in good health and CMV-seropositive.

The chain recombines TRBV7-6 with TRBJ2-5, with D possibly being TRBD2 (7 bases). CDR3 size: 17 residues. Germline-derived CDR1 and CDR2 are SGHVS and FNYEAQ. Between the trimmed V and J ends, which lost 5 bases and 5 bases, there was a span of 24 bases. The CDR3 sequence: CASSRPREGGPGETQYF. CDR3 DNA sequence: TGTGCCAGCAGCCGCCCCCGAGAGGGGGGGCCTGGGGAGACCCAGTACTTC.

The gene calls are TRBV5-1 and TRBJ1-3; D not resolved. The CDR3 covers 17 residues. CDR1 and CDR2 (germline): SGHRS, YFSETQ. Between the trimmed V and J ends, which lost 0 bases and 0 bases, there was a span of 13 bases. DNA of the CDR3: TGCGCCAGCAGCTTGGCCGGCAGGTCGAGCTCTGGAAACACCATATATTTT. It is translated as CASSLAGRSSSGNTIYF. Drawing the rest from reference TRBV5-1 and TRBJ1-3, the complete variable domain is KAGVTQTPRYLIKTRGQQVTLSCSPISGHRSVSWYQQTPGQGLQFLFEYFSETQRNKGNFPGRFSGRQFSNSRSEMNVSTLELGDSALYLCASSLAGRSSSGNTIYFGEGSWLTVV.

The rearrangement links TRBV5-1 to TRBJ2-5; D is perhaps TRBD1 (6 bases). In germline, CDR1 is SGHRS, CDR2 YFSETQ. V was clipped by 4 bases and J by 2 bases, with 12 bases between them. This CDR3 contains 14 residues. CDR3 region: CASSAWTDQETQYF. The DNA for the CDR3 is TGCGCCAGCAGCGCCTGGACAGATCAAGAGACCCAGTACTTC.

The chain links TRBV7-2 to TRBJ1-4; a possible D gene is TRBD1 (5 bases). The germline CDR1 and CDR2 sequences are SGHTA and FQGNSA. The CDR3 length is 15 residues. V lost 2 bases and J lost 7, with 14 bases in between. As DNA, the CDR3 is TGTGCCAGCAGCTTATTGTCTGGGGCGGCTGAAAAACTGTTTTTT. Translated: CASSLLSGAAEKLFF. Together with reference TRBV7-2 and TRBJ1-4, the CDR3 gives the full variable domain: GAGVSQSPSNKVTEKGKDVELRCDPISGHTALYWYRQSLGQGLEFLIYFQGNSAPDKSGLPSDRFSAERTGGSVSTLTIQRTQQEDSAVYLCASSLLSGAAEKLFFGSGTQLSVL.

The V call is TRBV29-1, the J call TRBJ1-3; D possibly corresponds to TRBD1 (6 bases). The germline CDR1 and CDR2 sequences are SQVTM and ANQGSEA. The V end was cut by 6 bases, the J end by 0 bases, with 15 bases between. The CDR3 is 15 amino acids. The CDR3 reads CSVGTGSHSGNTIYF. The CDR3 DNA sequence: TGCAGCGTCGGTACAGGGTCACACTCTGGAAACACCATATATTTT.

The chain combines TRBV1 with TRBJ1-2. TRBV1 is flagged as a pseudogene. This CDR3 spans 17 amino acids. CDR3 protein: CTSSQDKRIRPNYGYTF. CDR3 DNA: TGCACCAGCAGCCAAGACAAGAGGATCAGACCTAACTATGGCTACACCTTC.